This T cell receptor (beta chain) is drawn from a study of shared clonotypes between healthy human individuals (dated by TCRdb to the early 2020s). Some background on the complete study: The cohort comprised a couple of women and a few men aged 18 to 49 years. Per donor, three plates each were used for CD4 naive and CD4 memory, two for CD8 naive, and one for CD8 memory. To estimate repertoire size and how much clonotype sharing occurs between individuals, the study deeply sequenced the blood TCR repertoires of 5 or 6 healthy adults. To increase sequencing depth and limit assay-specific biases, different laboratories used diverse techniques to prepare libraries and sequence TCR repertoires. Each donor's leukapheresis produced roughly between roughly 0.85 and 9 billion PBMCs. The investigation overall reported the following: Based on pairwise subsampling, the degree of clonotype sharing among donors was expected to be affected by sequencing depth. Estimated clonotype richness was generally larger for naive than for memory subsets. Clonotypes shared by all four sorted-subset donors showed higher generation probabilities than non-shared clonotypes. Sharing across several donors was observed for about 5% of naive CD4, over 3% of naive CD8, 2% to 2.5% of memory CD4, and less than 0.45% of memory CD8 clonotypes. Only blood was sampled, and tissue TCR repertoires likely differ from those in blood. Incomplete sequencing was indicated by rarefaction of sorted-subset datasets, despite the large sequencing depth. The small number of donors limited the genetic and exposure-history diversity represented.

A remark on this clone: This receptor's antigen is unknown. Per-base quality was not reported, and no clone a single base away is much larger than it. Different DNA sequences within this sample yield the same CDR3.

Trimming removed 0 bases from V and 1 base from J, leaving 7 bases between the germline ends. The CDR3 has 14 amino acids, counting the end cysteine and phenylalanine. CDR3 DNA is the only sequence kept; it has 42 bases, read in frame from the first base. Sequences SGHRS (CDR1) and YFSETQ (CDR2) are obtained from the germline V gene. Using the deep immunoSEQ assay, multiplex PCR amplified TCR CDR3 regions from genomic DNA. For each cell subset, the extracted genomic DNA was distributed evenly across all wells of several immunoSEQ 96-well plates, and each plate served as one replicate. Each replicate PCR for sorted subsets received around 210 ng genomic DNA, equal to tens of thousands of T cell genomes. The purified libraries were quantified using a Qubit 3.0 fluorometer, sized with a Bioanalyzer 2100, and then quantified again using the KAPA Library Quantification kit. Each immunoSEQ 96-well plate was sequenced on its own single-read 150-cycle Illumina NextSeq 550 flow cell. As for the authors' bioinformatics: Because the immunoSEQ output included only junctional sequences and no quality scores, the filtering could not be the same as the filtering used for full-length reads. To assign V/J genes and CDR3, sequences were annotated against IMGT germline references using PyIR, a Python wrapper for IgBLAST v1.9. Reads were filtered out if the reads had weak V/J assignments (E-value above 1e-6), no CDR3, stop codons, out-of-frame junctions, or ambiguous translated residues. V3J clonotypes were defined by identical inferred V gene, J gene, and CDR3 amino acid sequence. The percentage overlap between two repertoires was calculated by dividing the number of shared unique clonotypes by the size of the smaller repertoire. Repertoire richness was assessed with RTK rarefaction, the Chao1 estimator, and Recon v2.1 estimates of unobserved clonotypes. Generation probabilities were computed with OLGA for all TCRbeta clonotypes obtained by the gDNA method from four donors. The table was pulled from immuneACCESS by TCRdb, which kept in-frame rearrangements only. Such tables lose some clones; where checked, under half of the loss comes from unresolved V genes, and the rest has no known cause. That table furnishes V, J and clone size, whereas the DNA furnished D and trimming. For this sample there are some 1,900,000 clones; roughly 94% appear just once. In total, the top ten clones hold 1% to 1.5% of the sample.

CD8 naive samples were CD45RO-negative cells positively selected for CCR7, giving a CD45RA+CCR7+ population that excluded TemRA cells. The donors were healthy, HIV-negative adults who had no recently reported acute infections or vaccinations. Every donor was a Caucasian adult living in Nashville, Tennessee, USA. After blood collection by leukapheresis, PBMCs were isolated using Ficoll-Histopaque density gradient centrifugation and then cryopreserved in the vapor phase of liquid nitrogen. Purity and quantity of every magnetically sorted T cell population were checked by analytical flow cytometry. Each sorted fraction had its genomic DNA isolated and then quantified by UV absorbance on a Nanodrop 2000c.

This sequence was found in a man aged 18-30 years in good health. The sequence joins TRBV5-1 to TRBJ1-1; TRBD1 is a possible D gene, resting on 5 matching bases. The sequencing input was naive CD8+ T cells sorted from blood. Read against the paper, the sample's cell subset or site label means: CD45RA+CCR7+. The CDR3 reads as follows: CASSLAGTNTEAFF. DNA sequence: TGCGCCAGCAGCTTGGCAGGGACGAACACTGAAGCTTTCTTT.